This T cell receptor (delta chain) was sequenced for a study of gamma delta lymphoproliferative disorders and STAT genes (dated by TCRdb to 2016 to 2019). In terms of the full investigation: The LymphoTrack Dx TCRG Assay was used to prepare gamma-chain libraries from at least 50 ng of genomic DNA. Since no corresponding Invivoscribe delta assay was available, delta-chain libraries were prepared following the standard operating procedure of the EuroClonality-NGS working group. The study profiled TCR gamma and delta CDR3 repertoires by deep sequencing in Tgammadelta lymphoproliferative disease patients and healthy controls, within a larger immunophenotypic and STAT-mutation study. A couple of gamma-chain samples and all delta-chain samples were sequenced twice to confirm results. The paper as a whole reports these results and caveats: When whole repertoires were clustered, patient gamma repertoires were grouped separately from healthy controls, whereas no separation between groups was observed for delta repertoires. Control T cells likely spanned varied maturation stages, while leukemic cells were skewed toward terminal effectors, potentially limiting patient-control comparisons. Almost every major gamma and delta clonotype in patients was public, meaning shared with at least one healthy donor, and only a couple of gamma clonotypes were private to disease. According to the authors, NGS specificity may be reduced at low frequencies, so whether leukemic clones are public or private needs confirmation.

TCR sequencing was performed on genomic DNA from peripheral blood mononuclear cells isolated from patients and controls. The control group consisted of around 23 healthy adult blood donors (median age roughly 60 years; around 12 males and about eleven females) who were matched to the patients for age and sex. The CDR3 starts with the cysteine, ends with the phenylalanine, and has 15 residues. Of the read, only the CDR3 DNA is kept; its 45 bases are in frame from base 1. In both library preparation methods, multiplex PCR was run with primers aimed at the conserved V and J regions of the TCR genes. Purified and pooled amplicons were sequenced on an Illumina MiSeq platform. As for how the authors treated the data: V(D)J alignment, clonotype assembly and translation were handled by MiXCR, while functionality assessment and CDR3 repertoire analyses were done with VDJtools. CDR3 was defined according to IMGT, and analyses were limited to productive sequences using functional genes, with ORF genes and pseudogenes excluded. A custom Python script was used to look across all patients and controls for identical amino acid CDR3s belonging to major clonotypes, meaning those with a frequency of >=5%. To compare clonotype frequencies between patients and controls, a one-sided non-parametric Wilcoxon test was applied. Clonotypes were called again by TCRdb from the public reads via CATT, and duplicate nucleotide sequences were then merged into one entry. The V and J calls reflect TCRdb's pipeline rather than the authors' work. In this sample the table shows about 1,500 delta-chain clones, roughly 2.9% of which occur a single time. Approximately 16% of the sample is held by the ten biggest clonotypes.

As regards this clone: There is no known antigen for this receptor. Per-base qualities were not stored, and no clone one base away is much larger.

Sequenced material: blood. The clonotype was recovered from a human donor in good health. The J gene is given as TRDJ1, and the V gene is not called. The sequence in DNA is TGTGCCTTTAGTATGCCGGTAGAGTCTCTAGATAAACTCATCTTT. This codes for CAFSMPVESLDKLIF.